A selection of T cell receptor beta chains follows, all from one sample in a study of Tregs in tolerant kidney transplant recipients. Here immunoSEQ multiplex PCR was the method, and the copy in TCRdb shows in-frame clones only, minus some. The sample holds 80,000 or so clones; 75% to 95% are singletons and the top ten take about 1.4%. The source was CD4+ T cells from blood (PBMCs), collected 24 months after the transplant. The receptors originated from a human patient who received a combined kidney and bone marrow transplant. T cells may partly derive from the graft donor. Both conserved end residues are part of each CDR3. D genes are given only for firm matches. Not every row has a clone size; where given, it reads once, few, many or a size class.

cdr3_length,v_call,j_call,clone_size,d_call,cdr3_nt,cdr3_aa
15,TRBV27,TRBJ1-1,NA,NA,TGTGCCAGCAGTTTATCGATGCGCCAGAACACTGAAGCTTTCTTT,CASSLSMRQNTEAFF
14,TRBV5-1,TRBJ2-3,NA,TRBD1,TGCGCCAGCAGCGCAGGGGGCTCAACAGATACGCAGTATTTT,CASSAGGSTDTQYF
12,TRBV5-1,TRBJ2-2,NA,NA,TGCGCCACACTTACGAACACCGGGGAGCTGTTTTTT,CATLTNTGELFF
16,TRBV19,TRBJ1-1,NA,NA,TGTGCCAGTCGCGCTCAAAGGGAGTTTGTTGAATCCGAAGCTTTCTTT,CASRAQREFVESEAFF
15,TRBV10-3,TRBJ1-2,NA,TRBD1,TGTGCCATCCGGCGCGTAGGGCAGGGGGCTAGCGGCTACACCTTC,CAIRRVGQGASGYTF
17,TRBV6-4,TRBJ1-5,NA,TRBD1,TGTGCCGGGGACCGGGACAGGGAACGTGATAGCAATCAGCCCCAGCATTTT,CAGDRDRERDSNQPQHF
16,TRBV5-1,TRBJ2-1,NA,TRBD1,TGCGCCAGCAGCTTGGCCGGGACAGCTACCTACAATGAGCAGTTCTTC,CASSLAGTATYNEQFF
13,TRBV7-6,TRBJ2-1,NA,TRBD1,TGTGCCAGCAGCACAAACAGGGGCGATGAGCAGTTCTTC,CASSTNRGDEQFF
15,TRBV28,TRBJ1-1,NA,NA,TGTGCCAGCAGTTTATCCCCCCGGGGGTCCACTGAAGCTTTCTTT,CASSLSPRGSTEAFF
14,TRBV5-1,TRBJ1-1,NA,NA,TGCGCCAGCAGCTTGGACAGGGAGTATACTGAAGCTTTCTTT,CASSLDREYTEAFF
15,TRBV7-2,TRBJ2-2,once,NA,TGTGCCAGCAGCTTAGTAGGTGGGAGTGGCGGGGAGCTGTTTTTT,CASSLVGGSGGELFF
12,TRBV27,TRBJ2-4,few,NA,TGTGCCAGCTCAGGGGGGCGAAACATTCAGTACTTC,CASSGGRNIQYF
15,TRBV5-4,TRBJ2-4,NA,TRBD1,TGTGCCAGCAGCACCGGGACAGGGTTGAAAAACATTCAGTACTTC,CASSTGTGLKNIQYF
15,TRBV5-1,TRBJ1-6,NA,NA,TGCGCCAGCAGCAGCGGGACACTAGTTAATTCCCCCCTCCACTTT,CASSSGTLVNSPLHF
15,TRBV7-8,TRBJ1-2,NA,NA,TGTGCCAGCAGCTTAGGGCTCAGGGTAAACTATGGCTACACCTTC,CASSLGLRVNYGYTF
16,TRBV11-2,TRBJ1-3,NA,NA,TGTGCCAGCAGCTTAATGGGGAGCAGCTCTGGAAACACCATATATTTT,CASSLMGSSSGNTIYF
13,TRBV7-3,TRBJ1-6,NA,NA,TGTGCCAGCAGCTTAACCGCGGATTCACCCCTCCACTTT,CASSLTADSPLHF
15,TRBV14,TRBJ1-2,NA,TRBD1,TGTGCCAGCAGCCAACACAGGGGGCTCGACTATGGCTACACCTTC,CASSQHRGLDYGYTF
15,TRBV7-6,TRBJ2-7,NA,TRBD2,TGTGCCAGCAGCTATGATAGCGGGAGCTACTACGAGCAGTACTTC,CASSYDSGSYYEQYF
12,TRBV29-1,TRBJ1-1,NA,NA,TGCAGCACCGAAGCGGATCCGACTGAAGCTTTCTTT,CSTEADPTEAFF
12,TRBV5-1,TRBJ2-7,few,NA,TGCGCCAGCAGCTTGGTCGGCTACGAGCAGTACTTC,CASSLVGYEQYF
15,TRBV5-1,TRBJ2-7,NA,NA,TGCGCCAGCAGCTTGGGTGGCGGGATCACGGGGGAGCAGTACTTC,CASSLGGGITGEQYF
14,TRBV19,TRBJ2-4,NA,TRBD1,TGTGCCAGTTGGCCGGGACAGGGGTCTGGCGTTCAGTACTTC,CASWPGQGSGVQYF
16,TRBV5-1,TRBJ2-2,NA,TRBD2,TGCGCCAGCAGCCCGTGGACTAGCGGGAGCACCGGGGAGCTGTTTTTT,CASSPWTSGSTGELFF
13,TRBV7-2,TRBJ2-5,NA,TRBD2,TGTGCCAGCAGCTTCACCGGGGGGGAGACCCAGTACTTC,CASSFTGGETQYF
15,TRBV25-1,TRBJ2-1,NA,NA,TGTGCCAGCAGTGCTGGGGGGGGGCCGAACAATGAGCAGTTCTTC,CASSAGGGPNNEQFF
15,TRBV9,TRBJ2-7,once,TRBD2,TGTGCCAGCAGCGTTGGGGACTATTTCTCCTACGAGCAGTACTTC,CASSVGDYFSYEQYF
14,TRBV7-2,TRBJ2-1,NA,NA,TGTGCCAGCAGCTTAAGAAGGGGGACGAATGAGCAGTTCTTC,CASSLRRGTNEQFF
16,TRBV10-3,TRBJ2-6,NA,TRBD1,TGTGCCATCGCCCCGGGACAGGGCTCTGGGGCCAACGTCCTGACTTTC,CAIAPGQGSGANVLTF
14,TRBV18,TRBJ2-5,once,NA,TGTGCCAGCTCACTAGGGACACACGAAGAGACCCAGTACTTC,CASSLGTHEETQYF
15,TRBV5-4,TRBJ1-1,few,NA,TGTGCCAGCAGCTTAGATTCTCGGGGATACACTGAAGCTTTCTTT,CASSLDSRGYTEAFF
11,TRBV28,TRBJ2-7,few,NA,TGTGCCAGCAGTTTTCGGTACGAGCAGTACTTC,CASSFRYEQYF
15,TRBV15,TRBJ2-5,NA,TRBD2,TGTGCCACCAGCAGGAAAGCGGGGGGGACAGAGACCCAGTACTTC,CATSRKAGGTETQYF
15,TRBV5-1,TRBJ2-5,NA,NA,TGCGCCAGCACCAGACTCCTCCCCCACCAAGAGACCCAGTACTTC,CASTRLLPHQETQYF
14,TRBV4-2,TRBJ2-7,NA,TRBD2,TGTGCCAGCAGCCAAGGGGGGAGGGCCTACGAGCAGTACTTC,CASSQGGRAYEQYF
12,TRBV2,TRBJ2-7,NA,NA,TGTGCCAGCAGTGACGATAGCTACGAGCAGTACTTC,CASSDDSYEQYF
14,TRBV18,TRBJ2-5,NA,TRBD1,TGTGCCAGCTCATCTGACAGGGCTTACGAGACCCAGTACTTC,CASSSDRAYETQYF
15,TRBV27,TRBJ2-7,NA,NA,TGTGCCAGCAGTGGAAACAGTGCCTACTCCTACGAGCAGTACTTC,CASSGNSAYSYEQYF
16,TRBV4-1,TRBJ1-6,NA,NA,TGCGCCAGCAGCCAGAGGGGGTATCAAGATAATTCCCCCCTCCACTTT,CASSQRGYQDNSPLHF
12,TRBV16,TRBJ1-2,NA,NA,TGTGCCAGCAGCCAGACAGTCTATGGCTACACCTTC,CASSQTVYGYTF